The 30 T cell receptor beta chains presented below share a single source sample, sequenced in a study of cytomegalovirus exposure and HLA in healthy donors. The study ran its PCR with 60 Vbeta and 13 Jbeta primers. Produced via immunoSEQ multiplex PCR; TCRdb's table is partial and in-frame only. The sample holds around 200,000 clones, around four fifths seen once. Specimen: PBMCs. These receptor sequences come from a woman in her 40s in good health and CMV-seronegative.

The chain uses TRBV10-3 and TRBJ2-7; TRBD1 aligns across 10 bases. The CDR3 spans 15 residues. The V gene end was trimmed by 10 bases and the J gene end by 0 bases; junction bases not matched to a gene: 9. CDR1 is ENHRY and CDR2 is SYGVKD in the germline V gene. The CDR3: CASQGTGDVSYEQYF. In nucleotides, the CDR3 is TGTGCCAGCCAAGGGACAGGGGACGTCTCCTACGAGCAGTACTTC.

CDR3 loop: CASWGGRRGRGITPLHF. In nucleotides, the CDR3 is TGTGCCAGCTGGGGGGGACGGAGGGGAAGGGGGATCACACCCCTCCACTTT. The chain has TRBV6-4 and TRBJ1-6; TRBD1 might be the D (6 bases). The germline V and J ends were trimmed by 8 bases and 11 bases, with 28 bases remaining between them. This CDR3 is 17 amino acids long. Germline loops: CDR1 MRHNA, CDR2 SNTAGT.

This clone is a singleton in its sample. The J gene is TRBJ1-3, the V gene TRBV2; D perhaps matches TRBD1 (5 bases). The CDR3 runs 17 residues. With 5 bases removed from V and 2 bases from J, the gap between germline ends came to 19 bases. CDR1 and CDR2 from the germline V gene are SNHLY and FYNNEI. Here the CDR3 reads CASSSGGGRRAGNTIYF. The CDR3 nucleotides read TGTGCCAGCAGTTCAGGTGGAGGGCGCAGGGCTGGAAACACCATATATTTT.

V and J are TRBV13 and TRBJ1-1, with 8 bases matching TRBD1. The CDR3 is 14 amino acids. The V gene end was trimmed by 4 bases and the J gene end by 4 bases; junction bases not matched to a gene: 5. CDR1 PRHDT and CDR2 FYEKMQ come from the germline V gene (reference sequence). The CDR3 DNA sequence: TGTGCCAGCAGCTATCGGGACAGGCCCACTGAAGCTTTCTTT. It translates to CASSYRDRPTEAFF.

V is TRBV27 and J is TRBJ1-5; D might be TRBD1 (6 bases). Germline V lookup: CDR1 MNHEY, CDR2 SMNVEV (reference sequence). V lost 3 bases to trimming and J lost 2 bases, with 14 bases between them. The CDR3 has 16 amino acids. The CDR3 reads CASSFSGAGGNQPQHF. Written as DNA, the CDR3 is TGTGCCAGCAGTTTCTCCGGGGCAGGGGGCAATCAGCCCCAGCATTTT.

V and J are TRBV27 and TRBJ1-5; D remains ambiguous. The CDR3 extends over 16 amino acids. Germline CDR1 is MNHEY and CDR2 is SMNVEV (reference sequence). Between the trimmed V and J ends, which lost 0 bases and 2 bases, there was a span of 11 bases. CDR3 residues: CASSLSAGLGNQPQHF. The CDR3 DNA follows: TGTGCCAGCAGTTTATCGGCGGGTTTGGGCAATCAGCCCCAGCATTTT.

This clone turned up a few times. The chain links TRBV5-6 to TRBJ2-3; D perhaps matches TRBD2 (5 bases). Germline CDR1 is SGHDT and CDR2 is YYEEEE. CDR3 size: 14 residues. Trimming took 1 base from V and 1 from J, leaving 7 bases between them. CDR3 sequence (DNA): TGTGCCAGCAGCTTGAAGGGAGGCACAGATACGCAGTATTTT. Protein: CASSLKGGTDTQYF.

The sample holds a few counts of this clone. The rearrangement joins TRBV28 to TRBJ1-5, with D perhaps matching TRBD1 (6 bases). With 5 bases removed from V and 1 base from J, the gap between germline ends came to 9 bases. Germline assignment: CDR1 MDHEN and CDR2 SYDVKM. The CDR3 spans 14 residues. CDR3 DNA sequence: TGTGCCAGCAGTGGCAGGGGAAGCAATCAGCCCCAGCATTTT. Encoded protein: CASSGRGSNQPQHF.

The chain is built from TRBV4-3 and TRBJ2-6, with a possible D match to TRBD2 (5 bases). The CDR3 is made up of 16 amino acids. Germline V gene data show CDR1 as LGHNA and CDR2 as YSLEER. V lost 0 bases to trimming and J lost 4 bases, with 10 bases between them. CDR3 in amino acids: CASSQDRGSGANVLTF. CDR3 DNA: TGCGCCAGCAGCCAAGATAGAGGGAGCGGGGCCAACGTCCTGACTTTC.

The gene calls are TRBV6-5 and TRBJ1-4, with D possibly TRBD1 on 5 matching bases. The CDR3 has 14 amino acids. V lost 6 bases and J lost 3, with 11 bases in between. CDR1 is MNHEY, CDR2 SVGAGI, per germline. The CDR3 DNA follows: TGTGCCAGCAGCCGAGTAGGGGCTAATGAAAAACTGTTTTTT. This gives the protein CASSRVGANEKLFF.

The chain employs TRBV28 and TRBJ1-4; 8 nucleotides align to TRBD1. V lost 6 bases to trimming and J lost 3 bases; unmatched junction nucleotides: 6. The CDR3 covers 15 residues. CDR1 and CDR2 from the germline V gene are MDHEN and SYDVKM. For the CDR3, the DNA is TGTGCCAGCAGCCCAGACAGGGGTGCTAATGAAAAACTGTTTTTT. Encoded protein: CASSPDRGANEKLFF.

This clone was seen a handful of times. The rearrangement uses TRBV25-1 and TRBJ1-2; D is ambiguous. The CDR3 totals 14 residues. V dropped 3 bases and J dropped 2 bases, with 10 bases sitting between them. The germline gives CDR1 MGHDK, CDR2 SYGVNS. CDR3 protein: CASSDLVRNYGYTF. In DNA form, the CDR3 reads TGTGCCAGCAGTGATCTTGTCCGGAACTATGGCTACACCTTC.

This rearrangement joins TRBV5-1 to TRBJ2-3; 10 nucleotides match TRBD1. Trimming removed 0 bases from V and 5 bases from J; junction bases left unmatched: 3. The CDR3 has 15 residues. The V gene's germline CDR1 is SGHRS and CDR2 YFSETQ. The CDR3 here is CASSLEGQGRDTQYF. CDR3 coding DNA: TGCGCCAGCAGCTTGGAGGGACAGGGGAGAGATACGCAGTATTTT.

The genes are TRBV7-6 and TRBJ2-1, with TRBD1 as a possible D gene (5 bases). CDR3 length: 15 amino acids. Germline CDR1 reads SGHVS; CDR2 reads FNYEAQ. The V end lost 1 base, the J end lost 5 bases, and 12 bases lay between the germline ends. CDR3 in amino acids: CASSLGQGVNNEQFF. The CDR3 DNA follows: TGTGCCAGCAGCTTAGGGCAGGGCGTAAACAATGAGCAGTTCTTC.

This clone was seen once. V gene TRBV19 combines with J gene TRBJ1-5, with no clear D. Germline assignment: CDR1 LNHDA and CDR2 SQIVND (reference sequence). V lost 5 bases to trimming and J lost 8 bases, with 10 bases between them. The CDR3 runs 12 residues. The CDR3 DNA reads TGTGCCAGTAGTGCAGGTTGGGAGCCCCAGCATTTT. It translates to CASSAGWEPQHF.

The CDR3 coding sequence is TGCAGCGTTGGAGGAGATGCAACTAATGAAAAACTGTTTTTT. Translation gives CSVGGDATNEKLFF. The rearrangement joins TRBV29-1 to TRBJ1-4; no reliable D call. The length of the CDR3 is 14 residues. Deletions cut 4 bases from V and 0 bases from J, with 9 bases between. Germline values: CDR1 SQVTM, CDR2 ANQGSEA.

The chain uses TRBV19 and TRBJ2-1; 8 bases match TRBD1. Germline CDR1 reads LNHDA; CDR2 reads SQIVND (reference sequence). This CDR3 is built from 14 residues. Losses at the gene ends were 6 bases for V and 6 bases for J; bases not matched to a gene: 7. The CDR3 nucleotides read TGTGCCAGTAGCCCAGGACAGGGTTCCAATGAGCAGTTCTTC. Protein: CASSPGQGSNEQFF.

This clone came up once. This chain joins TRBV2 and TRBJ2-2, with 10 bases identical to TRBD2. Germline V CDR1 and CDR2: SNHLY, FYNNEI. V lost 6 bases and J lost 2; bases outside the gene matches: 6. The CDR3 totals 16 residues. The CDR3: CASSVVAGGNTGELFF. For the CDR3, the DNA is TGTGCCAGCAGCGTGGTAGCGGGGGGTAACACCGGGGAGCTGTTTTTT.

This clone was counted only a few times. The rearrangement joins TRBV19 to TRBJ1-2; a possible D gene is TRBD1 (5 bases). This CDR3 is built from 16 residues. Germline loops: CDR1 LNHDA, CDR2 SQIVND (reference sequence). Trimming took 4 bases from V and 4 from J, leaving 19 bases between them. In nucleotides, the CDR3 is TGTGCCAGTAGTACCTCCCCGGGGGGGTTAAGCTATGGCTACACCTTC. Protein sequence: CASSTSPGGLSYGYTF.

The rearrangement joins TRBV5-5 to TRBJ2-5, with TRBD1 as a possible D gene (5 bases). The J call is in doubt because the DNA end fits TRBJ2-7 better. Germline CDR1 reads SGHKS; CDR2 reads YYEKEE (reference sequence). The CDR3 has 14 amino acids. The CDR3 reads CASSFRAGYYEQYF. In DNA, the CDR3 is TGTGCCAGCAGCTTCCGGGCAGGGTACTACGAGCAGTACTTC.

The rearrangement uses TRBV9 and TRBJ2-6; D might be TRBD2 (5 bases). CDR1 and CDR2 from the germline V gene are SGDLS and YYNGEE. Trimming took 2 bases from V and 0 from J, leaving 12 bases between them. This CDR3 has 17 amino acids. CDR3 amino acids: CASSVAGGSSGANVLTF. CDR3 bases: TGTGCCAGCAGCGTGGCAGGAGGATCCTCTGGGGCCAACGTCCTGACTTTC. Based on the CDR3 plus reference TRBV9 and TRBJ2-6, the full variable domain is DSGVTQTPKHLITATGQRVTLRCSPRSGDLSVYWYQQSLDQGLQFLIQYYNGEERAKGNILERFSAQQFPDLHSELNLSSLELGDSALYFCASSVAGGSSGANVLTFGAGSRLTVL.

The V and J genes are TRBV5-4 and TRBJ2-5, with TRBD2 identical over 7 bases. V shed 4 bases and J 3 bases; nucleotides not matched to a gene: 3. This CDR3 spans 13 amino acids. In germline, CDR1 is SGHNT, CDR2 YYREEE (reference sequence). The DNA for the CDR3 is TGTGCCAGCAGCCCCGGGGGGAAAGAGACCCAGTACTTC. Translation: CASSPGGKETQYF.

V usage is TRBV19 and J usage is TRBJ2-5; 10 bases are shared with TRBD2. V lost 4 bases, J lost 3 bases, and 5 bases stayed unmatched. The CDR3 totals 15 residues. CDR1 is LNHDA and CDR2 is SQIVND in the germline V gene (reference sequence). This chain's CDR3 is CASSTGLAAEETQYF. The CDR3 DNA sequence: TGTGCCAGTAGTACTGGACTAGCGGCTGAAGAGACCCAGTACTTC.

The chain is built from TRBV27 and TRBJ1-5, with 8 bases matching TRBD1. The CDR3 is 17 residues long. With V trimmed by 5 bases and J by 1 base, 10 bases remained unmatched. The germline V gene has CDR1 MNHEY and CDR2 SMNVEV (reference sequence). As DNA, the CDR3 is TGTGCCAGCAGTCCAGGGGGCCCCAGGAGGAGCAATCAGCCCCAGCATTTT. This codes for CASSPGGPRRSNQPQHF.

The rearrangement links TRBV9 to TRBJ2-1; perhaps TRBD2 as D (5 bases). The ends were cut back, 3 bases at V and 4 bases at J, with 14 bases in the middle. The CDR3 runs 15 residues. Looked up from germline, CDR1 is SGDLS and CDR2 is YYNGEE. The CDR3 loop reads CASSGHGVGYNEQFF. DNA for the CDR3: TGTGCCAGCAGCGGGCACGGGGTGGGGTACAATGAGCAGTTCTTC.

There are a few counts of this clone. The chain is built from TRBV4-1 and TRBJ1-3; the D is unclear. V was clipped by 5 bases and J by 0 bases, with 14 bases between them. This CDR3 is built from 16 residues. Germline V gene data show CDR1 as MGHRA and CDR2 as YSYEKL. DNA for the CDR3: TGCGCCAGCAGCTACTCCGCTGACAACTCTGGAAACACCATATATTTT. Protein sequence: CASSYSADNSGNTIYF.

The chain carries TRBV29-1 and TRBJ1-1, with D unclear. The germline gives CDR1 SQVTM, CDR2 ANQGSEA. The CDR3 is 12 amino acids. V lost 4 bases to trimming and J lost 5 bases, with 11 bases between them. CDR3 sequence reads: CSVVGRRTEAFF. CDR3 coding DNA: TGCAGCGTTGTAGGGAGAAGGACTGAAGCTTTCTTT.

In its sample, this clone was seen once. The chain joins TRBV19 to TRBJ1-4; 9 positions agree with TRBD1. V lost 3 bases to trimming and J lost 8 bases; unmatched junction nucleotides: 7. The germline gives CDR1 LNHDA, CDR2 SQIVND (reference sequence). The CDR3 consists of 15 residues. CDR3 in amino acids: CASSITGTGREKLFF. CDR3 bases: TGTGCCAGTAGTATTACCGGGACAGGGAGGGAAAAACTGTTTTTT.

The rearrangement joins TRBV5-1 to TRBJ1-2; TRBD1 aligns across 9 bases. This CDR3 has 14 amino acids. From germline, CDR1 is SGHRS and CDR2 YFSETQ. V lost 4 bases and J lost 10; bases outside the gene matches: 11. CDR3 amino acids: CASSQGQGDGNYTF. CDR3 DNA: TGCGCCAGCAGCCAGGGACAGGGAGATGGAAACTACACCTTC.

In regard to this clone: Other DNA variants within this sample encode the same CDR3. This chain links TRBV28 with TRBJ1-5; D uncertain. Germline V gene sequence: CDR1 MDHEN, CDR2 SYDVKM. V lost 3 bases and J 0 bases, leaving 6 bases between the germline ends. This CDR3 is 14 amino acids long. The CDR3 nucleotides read TGTGCCAGCAGTTTTCAAATTAGCAATCAGCCCCAGCATTTT. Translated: CASSFQISNQPQHF.